The 25 T cell receptor beta chains below were found in one sample sequenced in a study of T cell repertoires in cytomegalovirus infection (dated by TCRdb to 2018 to 2020). Antigens of these TCRs are unknown. These reads were obtained on an Illumina HiSeq 1500. In-frame beta chains were kept once TCRdb had trimmed the public reads at Q25 with fastp and called clones with MiXCR. Each CDR3 protein gets just one entry, which takes the most common genes and DNA from the rows behind it. Within this sample are 450,000 to 550,000 distinct CDR3 sequences, with about 42% of them counted one time only. The leading ten clones occupy about 45% of the sample. The intended sense of this specimen's treatment or condition label: in vitro stimulation with specific CMV peptide epitopes to enrich CMV-specific T cells. Specimen: cultured PBMCs, collected from culture after CMV antigen stimulation. The receptors come from a human donor in good health (CMV status not recorded). Some clones in this sample may be carry-over from other donors' samples.

This clonotype was found a few times. The chain carries TRBV2 and TRBJ2-5; the match to TRBD2 covers 7 bases. J was trimmed by 5 bases and V by 7 bases; bases with no gene match: 10. Germline V gene data show CDR1 as SNHLY and CDR2 as FYNNEI. The CDR3 is 14 amino acids. This chain's CDR3 is CASTMRTSVETQYF. The CDR3 DNA is TGTGCCAGCACCATGAGAACTAGCGTGGAGACCCAGTACTTC. Filled out from reference TRBV2 and TRBJ2-5, the complete variable domain reads EPEVTQTPSHQVTQMGQEVILRCVPISNHLYFYWYRQILGQKVEFLVSFYNNEISEKSEIFDDQFSVERPDGSNFTLKIRSTKLEDSAMYFCASTMRTSVETQYFGPGTRLLVL.

The V call is TRBV20-1, the J call TRBJ1-1; D may be TRBD1 (6 bases). V lost 6 bases and J 5 bases, leaving 16 bases between the germline ends. The CDR3 has 13 amino acids. The germline CDR1 and CDR2 sequences are DFQATT and SNEGSKA (reference sequence). The CDR3, as DNA: TGCAGTGCGCCTCTTTCGAGGGGGACTGAAGCTTTCTTT. It encodes CSAPLSRGTEAFF.

The chain carries TRBV11-2 and TRBJ2-1, with D possibly being TRBD2 (6 bases). Germline CDR1 and CDR2: SGHAT and FQNNGV. V was shortened by 1 base and J by 5 bases, with 18 bases between the two germline ends. CDR3 length: 17 amino acids. The CDR3 nucleotides are TGTGCCAGCAGCTTAGGGCGGCTAGCGATGGTCCACAATGAGCAGTTCTTC. Translating it yields CASSLGRLAMVHNEQFF.

J is TRBJ2-3 and V is TRBV7-2; D is unclear. The CDR3 is 15 amino acids. Germline CDR1 SGHTA, CDR2 FQGNSA. V was pared by 4 bases and J by 0 bases, with 11 bases between. CDR3 loop: CASSSQTLSTDTQYF. As DNA, the CDR3 is TGTGCCAGCAGCTCGCAAACCCTTAGCACAGATACGCAGTATTTT.

The chain combines TRBV18 with TRBJ1-1, with 7 bases fitting TRBD1. CDR3 length: 15 amino acids. V lost 2 bases to trimming and J lost 3 bases; unmatched junction nucleotides: 6. Germline values: CDR1 KGHSH, CDR2 LQKENI. The CDR3 reads CASSPRTGGDTEAFF. CDR3 in DNA: TGTGCCAGCTCACCAAGGACAGGAGGTGACACTGAAGCTTTCTTT.

In this sample, this clonotype turned up a few times. This chain connects TRBV7-6 to TRBJ2-3; D gene unclear. The CDR3 is 14 residues long. The V and J ends lost 5 bases and 2 bases respectively, with 11 bases between them. Germline V gene lookup returns CDR1 SGHVS and CDR2 FNYEAQ. CDR3 region: CASSRRYITDTQYF. As DNA, the CDR3 is TGTGCCAGCAGCCGACGTTACATCACAGATACGCAGTATTTT.

This clonotype came up a few times. The chain carries TRBV12-3 or TRBV12-4 and TRBJ1-6; D is possibly TRBD1 (5 bases). Trimming took 5 bases from V and 10 from J, leaving 21 bases between them. There are 16 residues in the CDR3. The CDR3 nucleotides read TGTGCCAGCAGTCCAAGGGTGGGCAGGGTTTACTCACCCCTCCACTTT. As protein: CASSPRVGRVYSPLHF.

The rearrangement links TRBV7-8 to TRBJ1-3; no clear D gene. The length of the CDR3 is 12 residues. Germline CDR1 SGHVS, CDR2 FQNEAQ. The V and J ends lost 3 bases and 7 bases respectively, with 7 bases between them. In nucleotides, the CDR3 is TGTGCCAGCAGCTTCAACCGGAACACCATATATTTT. It yields the protein CASSFNRNTIYF.

This clonotype was seen a handful of times. The chain links TRBV10-3 to TRBJ1-5, with TRBD1 as a possible D gene (6 bases). Germline-derived CDR1 and CDR2 are ENHRY and SYGVKD. The V end lost 0 bases, the J end lost 6 bases, and 18 bases lay between the germline ends. This CDR3 comprises 17 residues. The CDR3 loop is CAISESKEQGYGQPQHF. As DNA, the CDR3 is TGTGCCATCAGTGAGTCTAAGGAACAGGGTTATGGTCAGCCCCAGCATTTT.

The rearrangement uses TRBV5-6 and TRBJ2-7; TRBD2 aligns across 14 bases. Germline V gives CDR1 SGHDT, CDR2 YYEEEE. V lost 4 bases and J lost 2; bases outside the gene matches: 5. There are 16 residues in the CDR3. DNA for the CDR3: TGTGCCAGCAGCCCCTGGGGACTAGCGGGAGCCTACGAGCAGTACTTC. Translated: CASSPWGLAGAYEQYF.

The rearrangement uses TRBV20-1 and TRBJ2-1, with 8 bases that match TRBD2. Per the germline V gene, CDR1 is DFQATT and CDR2 is SNEGSKA (reference sequence). The CDR3 is 16 amino acids. The junction had 12 bases not matched to a gene; V was cut back by 3 bases and J by 5 bases. CDR3 residues: CSARPRWLSGDNEQFF. CDR3 sequence (DNA): TGCAGTGCTAGGCCTAGATGGCTTAGCGGGGACAATGAGCAGTTCTTC.

V gene TRBV2 combines with J gene TRBJ1-1; D is possibly TRBD1 (6 bases). Germline V gene data show CDR1 as SNHLY and CDR2 as FYNNEI. The CDR3 is 16 amino acids. Trimming stripped 8 bases from V and 5 bases from J, with 24 bases between. The chain's CDR3 is CASEFGRVKGGTEAFF. The CDR3 DNA sequence: TGTGCCAGCGAATTTGGCAGGGTGAAGGGGGGTACTGAAGCTTTCTTT. The full variable domain, completed using reference TRBV2 and TRBJ1-1, is EPEVTQTPSHQVTQMGQEVILRCVPISNHLYFYWYRQILGQKVEFLVSFYNNEISEKSEIFDDQFSVERPDGSNFTLKIRSTKLEDSAMYFCASEFGRVKGGTEAFFGQGTRLTVV.

This clonotype was observed a few times. The V gene is TRBV10-3, the J gene TRBJ1-4; D is perhaps TRBD1 (6 bases). The germline gives CDR1 ENHRY, CDR2 SYGVKD. Between the trimmed V and J ends, which lost 3 bases and 7 bases, there was a span of 12 bases. The CDR3 covers 14 residues. The CDR3 DNA is TGTGCCATCAGTGACCAGGGGCAGGGTGAAAAACTGTTTTTT. The encoded protein is CAISDQGQGEKLFF.

This clonotype was seen more than once but under ten times. This chain links TRBV7-6 with TRBJ1-4; the D gene is possibly TRBD1 (5 bases). This CDR3 comprises 15 residues. The germline CDR1 and CDR2 sequences are SGHVS and FNYEAQ. Trimming took off 5 bases at V and 6 bases at J, with 16 bases between the two ends. In DNA, the CDR3 is TGTGCCAGCAGCCTGGGGACGGCGGGCGATGAAAAACTGTTTTTT. Translated, it gives CASSLGTAGDEKLFF.

This sequence joins TRBV7-6 and TRBJ1-2, with D hard to call. Trimming left V 2 bases short and J 4 bases short, with 8 bases between. CDR1 is SGHVS and CDR2 is FNYEAQ in the germline V gene. This CDR3 spans 13 amino acids. In DNA, the CDR3 is TGTGCCAGCAGCTTAAACCCTTCCTATGGCTACACCTTC. The encoded protein is CASSLNPSYGYTF.

This clonotype has more than one count but fewer than ten. The gene calls are TRBV4-1 and TRBJ1-2; D is unclear. Trimming took off 4 bases at V and 6 bases at J, with 15 bases between the two ends. The V gene's germline CDR1 is MGHRA and CDR2 YSYEKL. The CDR3 extends over 14 amino acids. CDR3 residues: CASSLIGGSDGYTF. The CDR3 DNA follows: TGCGCCAGCAGCCTAATCGGAGGGTCGGATGGCTACACCTTC.

V and J are TRBV30 and TRBJ2-3; D may match TRBD1 or TRBD2 (6 bases each). V was clipped by 4 bases and J by 7 bases, with 24 bases between them. The CDR3 covers 16 residues. CDR1 and CDR2 (germline): GTSNPN, SVGIG (reference sequence). For the CDR3, the DNA is TGTGCCTGGAAACGCCCGGAACACGGGGGCGGGCATACGCAGTATTTT. Translating gives CAWKRPEHGGGHTQYF.

The chain employs TRBV6-5 and TRBJ2-5; tentatively, D is TRBD1 (5 bases). The CDR3 covers 15 residues. Trimming took 6 bases from V and 5 from J, leaving 19 bases between them. Germline CDR1 and CDR2: MNHEY and SVGAGI. CDR3 amino acids: CASSPSGGAQETQYF. In nucleotides, the CDR3 is TGTGCCAGCAGCCCCTCTGGTGGGGCTCAGGAGACCCAGTACTTC.

The chain is built from TRBV18 and TRBJ2-3, with D maybe TRBD2 (5 bases). In germline, CDR1 is KGHSH, CDR2 LQKENI. Trimming shortened V by 4 bases and J by 5 bases, and 19 bases separated the two germline ends. The CDR3 is 16 amino acids. The CDR3: CASSLRREHGGDTQYF. The DNA for the CDR3 is TGTGCCAGCTCACTTCGAAGAGAGCACGGAGGAGATACGCAGTATTTT. The full variable domain, completed using reference TRBV18 and TRBJ2-3, is NAGVMQNPRHLVRRRGQEARLRCSPMKGHSHVYWYRQLPEEGLKFMVYLQKENIIDESGMPKERFSAEFPKEGPSILRIQQVVRGDSAAYFCASSLRREHGGDTQYFGPGTRLTVL.

This clonotype was picked up a small number of times. J is TRBJ2-3 and V is TRBV11-2; possibly TRBD2 for D (7 bases). Germline V gene lookup returns CDR1 SGHAT and CDR2 FQNNGV. The ends were cut back, 1 base at V and 11 bases at J, with 22 bases in the middle. This CDR3 has 16 residues. CDR3 in DNA: TGTGCCAGCAGCTTAGTGCGGGAGTACCCGAGGGGGGGGCAGTATTTT. It yields the protein CASSLVREYPRGGQYF.

In this sample, this clonotype turned up a few times. CDR3 sequence reads: CASSPDYVGYEQYF. In nucleotides, the CDR3 is TGTGCCAGCAGCCCGGACTACGTCGGCTACGAGCAGTACTTC. V usage is TRBV12-3 or TRBV12-4 and J usage is TRBJ2-7; D perhaps matches TRBD2 (6 bases). This CDR3 is 14 amino acids long. Trimming shortened V by 6 bases and J by 3 bases, and 15 bases separated the two germline ends.

Here the CDR3 reads CASTLGLANYGYTF. The DNA for the CDR3 is TGTGCCAGCACCCTTGGGCTAGCTAACTATGGCTACACCTTC. The chain recombines TRBV12-3 or TRBV12-4 with TRBJ1-2; unclear D gene. This CDR3 spans 14 amino acids. V was trimmed by 7 bases and J by 0 bases, leaving 12 bases between them.

The chain combines TRBV5-1 with TRBJ2-7; 7 positions match TRBD1. V was pared by 3 bases and J by 1 base, with 4 bases of the junction left unmatched. The germline V gene has CDR1 SGHRS and CDR2 YFSETQ. This CDR3 has 14 amino acids. This CDR3 reads CASSWGQSSYEQYF. The CDR3 DNA is TGCGCCAGCAGCTGGGGACAGTCGTCCTACGAGCAGTACTTC.

The CDR3 loop is CASSLVTGGLPMNTEAFF. The DNA of the CDR3 is TGTGCCAGCAGCTTAGTAACAGGGGGCCTTCCCATGAACACTGAAGCTTTCTTT. The chain recombines TRBV7-6 with TRBJ1-1, with 9 bases matching TRBD1. J was trimmed by 0 bases and V by 1 base; bases with no gene match: 9. CDR3 size: 18 residues. Germline V gene lookup returns CDR1 SGHVS and CDR2 FNYEAQ.

The CDR3 sequence is CASRTGADTEAFF. The CDR3 nucleotides read TGTGCCAGCAGGACAGGGGCGGACACTGAAGCTTTCTTT. The chain uses TRBV6-6 and TRBJ1-1; 8 positions agree with TRBD1. Germline CDR1 and CDR2: MNHNY and SVGAGI (reference sequence). The V segment lost 6 bases and the J segment 3 bases; nucleotides outside the gene matches: 3. This CDR3 spans 13 amino acids.